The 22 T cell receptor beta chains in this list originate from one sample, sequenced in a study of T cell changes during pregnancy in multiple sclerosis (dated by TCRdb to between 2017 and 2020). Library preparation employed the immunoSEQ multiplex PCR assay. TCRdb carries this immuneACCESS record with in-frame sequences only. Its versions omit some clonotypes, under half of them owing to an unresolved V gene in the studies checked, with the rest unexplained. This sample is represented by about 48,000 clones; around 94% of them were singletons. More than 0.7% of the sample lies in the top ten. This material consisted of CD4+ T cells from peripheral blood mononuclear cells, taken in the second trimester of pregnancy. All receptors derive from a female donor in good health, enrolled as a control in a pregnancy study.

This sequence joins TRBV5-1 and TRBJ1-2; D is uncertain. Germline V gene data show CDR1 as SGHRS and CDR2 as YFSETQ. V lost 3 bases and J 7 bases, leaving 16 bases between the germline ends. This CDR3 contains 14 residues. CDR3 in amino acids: CASSSEPRSGGYTF. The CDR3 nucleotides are TGCGCCAGCAGCTCGGAACCGAGGAGCGGTGGCTACACCTTC.

The CDR3 sequence: CASSFGVTQYF. DNA for the CDR3: TGTGCCAGCAGTTTCGGGGTTACGCAGTATTTT. The chain employs TRBV6-5 and TRBJ2-3, with D tentatively TRBD2 (5 bases). Germline CDR1 reads MNHEY; CDR2 reads SVGAGI. The V gene lost 4 bases and the J gene lost 8 bases, with 7 bases spanning the gap. This CDR3 comprises 11 residues.

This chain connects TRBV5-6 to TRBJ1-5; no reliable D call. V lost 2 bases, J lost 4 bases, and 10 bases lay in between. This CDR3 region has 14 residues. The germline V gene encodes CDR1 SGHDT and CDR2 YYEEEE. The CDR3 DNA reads TGTGCCAGCAGCTTTGGAAGGAGGAATCAGCCCCAGCATTTT. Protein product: CASSFGRRNQPQHF.

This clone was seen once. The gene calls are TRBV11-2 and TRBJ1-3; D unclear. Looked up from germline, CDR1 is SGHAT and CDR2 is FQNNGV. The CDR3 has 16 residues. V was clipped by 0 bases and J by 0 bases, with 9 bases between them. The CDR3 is CASSLDRVFSGNTIYF. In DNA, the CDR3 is TGTGCCAGCAGCTTAGATCGAGTCTTCTCTGGAAACACCATATATTTT.

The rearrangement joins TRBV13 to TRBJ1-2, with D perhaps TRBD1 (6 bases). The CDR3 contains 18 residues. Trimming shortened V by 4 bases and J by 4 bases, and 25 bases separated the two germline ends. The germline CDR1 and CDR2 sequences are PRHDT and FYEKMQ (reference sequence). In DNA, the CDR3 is TGTGCCAGCAGCTCCACCTCCTGGGGGGCAGGGGAGGGCTATGGCTACACCTTC. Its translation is CASSSTSWGAGEGYGYTF.

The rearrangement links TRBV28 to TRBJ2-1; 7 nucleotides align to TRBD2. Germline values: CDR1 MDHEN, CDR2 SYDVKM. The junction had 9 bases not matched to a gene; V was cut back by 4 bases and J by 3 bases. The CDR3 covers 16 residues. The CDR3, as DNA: TGTGCCAGCAGTTCCTTCGCGGGGGACTTCTACAATGAGCAGTTCTTC. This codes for CASSSFAGDFYNEQFF.

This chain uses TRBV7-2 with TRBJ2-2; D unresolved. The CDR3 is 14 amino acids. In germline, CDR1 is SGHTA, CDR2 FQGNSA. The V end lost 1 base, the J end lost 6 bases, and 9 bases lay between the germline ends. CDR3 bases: TGTGCCAGCAGCTTAGACCGTCACTCCGGGGAGCTGTTTTTT. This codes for CASSLDRHSGELFF. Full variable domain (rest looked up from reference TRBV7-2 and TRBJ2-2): GAGVSQSPSNKVTEKGKDVELRCDPISGHTALYWYRQSLGQGLEFLIYFQGNSAPDKSGLPSDRFSAERTGGSVSTLTIQRTQQEDSAVYLCASSLDRHSGELFFGEGSRLTVL.

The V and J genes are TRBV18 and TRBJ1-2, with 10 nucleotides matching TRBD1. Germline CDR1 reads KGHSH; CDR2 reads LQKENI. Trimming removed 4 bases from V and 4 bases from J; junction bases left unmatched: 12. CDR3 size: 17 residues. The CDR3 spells CASSLSLGQGTTYGYTF. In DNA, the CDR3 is TGTGCCAGCTCACTATCCCTGGGACAGGGGACAACCTATGGCTACACCTTC.

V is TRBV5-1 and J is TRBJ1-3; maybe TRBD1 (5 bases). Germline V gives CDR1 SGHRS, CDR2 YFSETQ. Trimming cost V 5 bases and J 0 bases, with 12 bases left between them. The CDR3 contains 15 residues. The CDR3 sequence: CASRGTGASGNTIYF. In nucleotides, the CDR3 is TGCGCCAGCAGGGGGACGGGAGCCTCTGGAAACACCATATATTTT.

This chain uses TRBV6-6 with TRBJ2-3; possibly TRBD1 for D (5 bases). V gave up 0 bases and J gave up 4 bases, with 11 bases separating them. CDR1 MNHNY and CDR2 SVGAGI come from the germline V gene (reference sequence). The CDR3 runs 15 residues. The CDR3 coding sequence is TGTGCCAGCAGTTACTCCCAGTGGGGCGCAGATACGCAGTATTTT. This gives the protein CASSYSQWGADTQYF.

CDR3 sequence: CASSPDSNQPQHF. The CDR3 nucleotides read TGTGCCAGCAGTCCAGATAGCAATCAGCCCCAGCATTTT. The gene calls are TRBV28 and TRBJ1-5; D unresolved. From germline, CDR1 is MDHEN and CDR2 SYDVKM. The CDR3 has 13 amino acids. Trimming left V 5 bases short and J 0 bases short, with 5 bases between.

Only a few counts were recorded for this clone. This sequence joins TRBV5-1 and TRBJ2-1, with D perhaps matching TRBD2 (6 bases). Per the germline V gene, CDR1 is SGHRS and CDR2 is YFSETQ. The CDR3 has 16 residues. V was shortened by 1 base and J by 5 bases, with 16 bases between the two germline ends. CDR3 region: CASSLFLLAGDNEQFF. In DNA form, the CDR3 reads TGCGCCAGCAGCTTGTTTCTACTAGCCGGGGACAATGAGCAGTTCTTC.

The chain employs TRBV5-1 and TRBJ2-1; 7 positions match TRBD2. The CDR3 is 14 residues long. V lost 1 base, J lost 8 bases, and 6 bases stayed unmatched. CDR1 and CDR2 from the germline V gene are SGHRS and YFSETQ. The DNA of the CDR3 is TGCGCCAGCAGCTTGACTAGCGAGGTCCATGAGCAGTTCTTC. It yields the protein CASSLTSEVHEQFF.

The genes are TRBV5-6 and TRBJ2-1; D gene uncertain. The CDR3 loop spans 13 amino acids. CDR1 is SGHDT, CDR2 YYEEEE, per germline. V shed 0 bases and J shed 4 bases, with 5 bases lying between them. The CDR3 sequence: CASSLDSYNEQFF. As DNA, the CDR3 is TGTGCCAGCAGCTTGGACAGTTACAATGAGCAGTTCTTC.

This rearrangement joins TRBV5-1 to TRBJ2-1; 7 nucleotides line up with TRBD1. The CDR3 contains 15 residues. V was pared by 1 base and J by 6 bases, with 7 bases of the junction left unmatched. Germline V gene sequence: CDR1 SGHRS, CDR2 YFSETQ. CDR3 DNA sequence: TGCGCCAGCAGCTTGACCCAGACAGGGAGCAATGAGCAGTTCTTC. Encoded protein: CASSLTQTGSNEQFF.

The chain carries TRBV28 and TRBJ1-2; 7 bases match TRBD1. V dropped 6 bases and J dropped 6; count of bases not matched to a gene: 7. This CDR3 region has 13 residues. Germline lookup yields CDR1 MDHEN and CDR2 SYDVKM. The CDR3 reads CASREGQRDGYTF. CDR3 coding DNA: TGTGCCAGCAGGGAGGGACAGAGAGATGGCTACACCTTC.

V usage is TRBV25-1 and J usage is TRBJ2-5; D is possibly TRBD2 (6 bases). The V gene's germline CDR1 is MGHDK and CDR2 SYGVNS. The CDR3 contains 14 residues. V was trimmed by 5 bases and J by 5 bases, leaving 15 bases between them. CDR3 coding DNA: TGTGCCAGCAGTTCCCCCGGGAGTGGGGAGACCCAGTACTTC. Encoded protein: CASSSPGSGETQYF.

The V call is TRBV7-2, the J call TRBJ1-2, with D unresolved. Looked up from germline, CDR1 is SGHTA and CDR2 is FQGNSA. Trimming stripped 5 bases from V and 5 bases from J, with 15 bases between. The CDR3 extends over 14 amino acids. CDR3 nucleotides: TGTGCCAGCAGCACCCGGTACCATCGGTATGGCTACACCTTC. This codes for CASSTRYHRYGYTF.

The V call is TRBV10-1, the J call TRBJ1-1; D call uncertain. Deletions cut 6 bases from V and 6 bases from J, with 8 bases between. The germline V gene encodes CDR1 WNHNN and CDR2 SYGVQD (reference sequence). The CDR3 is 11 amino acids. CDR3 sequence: CASRAGSEAFF. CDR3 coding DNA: TGCGCCAGCAGAGCAGGATCTGAAGCTTTCTTT.

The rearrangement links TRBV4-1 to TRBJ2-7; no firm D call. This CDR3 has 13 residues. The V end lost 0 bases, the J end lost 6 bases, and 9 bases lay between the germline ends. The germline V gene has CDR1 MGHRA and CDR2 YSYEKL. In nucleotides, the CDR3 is TGCGCCAGCAGCCAAGACCCCCCTTCCGAGCAGTACTTC. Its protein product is CASSQDPPSEQYF.

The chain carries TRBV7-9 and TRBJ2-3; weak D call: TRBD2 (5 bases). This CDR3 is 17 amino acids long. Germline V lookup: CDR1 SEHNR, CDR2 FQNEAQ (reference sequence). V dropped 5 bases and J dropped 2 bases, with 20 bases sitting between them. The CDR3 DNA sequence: TGTGCCAGCAGCCCGGCAGGCGGGCGCCTCCCCACAGATACGCAGTATTTT. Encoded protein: CASSPAGGRLPTDTQYF.

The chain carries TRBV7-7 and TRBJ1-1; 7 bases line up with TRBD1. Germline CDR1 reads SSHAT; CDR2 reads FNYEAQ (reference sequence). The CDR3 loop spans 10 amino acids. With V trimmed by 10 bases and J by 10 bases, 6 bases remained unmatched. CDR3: CATTGVGAFF. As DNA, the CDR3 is TGTGCCACCACAGGGGTTGGAGCTTTCTTT.